These T cell receptor beta chains were read from a single sample in a study of blood T cell repertoires in COVID-19. Method: immunoSEQ multiplex PCR; TCRdb's copy keeps in-frame clones and lacks some. The data contain approximately 230,000 clones, 87% of them singletons. The specimen sequenced was peripheral blood. The receptors come from a man younger than 35 with active or convalescent COVID-19. Each CDR3 is given with its conserved first and last residue. The order of the fields is V gene, clone size, CDR3 protein. Rows give clone size only sometimes, using once, few, many, or a class for an expanded clone.

>TRBV9|once
CASSLGGASGSYEQYF
>TRBV7-2|.
CASSLGERREQYF
>TRBV12-3/TRBV12-4|.
CASSRDWETQYF
>TRBV4-3|.
CASSPSAGGAGNTIYF
>TRBV5-1|.
CASSSTRLTETRSLFF
>TRBV12-2|.
CASRLGTGLSQGELFF
>TRBV28|.
CASSFRGMGNQPQHF
>TRBV28|.
CAGRGSYGYTF
>TRBV5-1|.
CASSSGTLNTEAFF
>TRBV27|.
CASSLLTGGETQYF
>TRBV7-9|.
CASSAVRAGTIGYTF
>TRBV25-1|.
CASSAIKRTFNEQFF
>TRBV2|.
CASSGTSGLDDEQFF
>TRBV12-5|once
CASGLGRGVLYYNEQFF
>TRBV2|.
CASSFTGGNSGNTIYF
>TRBV4-3|.
CASSQDNYSGANVLTF
>TRBV18|.
CASSPRTGEINYGYTF
>TRBV5-1|once
CASSLTTGSNQPQHF
>TRBV15|once
CATSREAGGGYEQYF
>TRBV2|.
CARRTGNYGYTF
>TRBV15|.
CATSRDRGETQYF
>TRBV20-1|.
CSAGTASGYTF
>TRBV5-1|.
CASSQDSIYEQYF
>TRBV9|once
CASSVSLRGLFTGELFF
>TRBV19|.
CASSMVRAQGEKLFF
>TRBV30|.
CAWSVGGSREKLFF
>TRBV7-9|.
CASSAATGGIGYGYTF
>TRBV7-9|.
CASSLANRVEQYF
>TRBV5-8|.
CASSLWAGRLNTEAFF
>TRBV6-2/TRBV6-3|.
CASSYAAPSSLHF
>TRBV6-1|few
CASSEGVRASNQPQHF
>TRBV18|.
CATRTSGSSDTQYF
>TRBV7-2|few
CASSFPGQGSQNTEAFF
>TRBV4-1|.
CASSYRGYNEQFF
>TRBV6-1|.
CASSEAGGQTQETQYF
>TRBV10-3|.
CAISVTGAWGELFF
>TRBV5-6|once
CASSTTEYGYTF
>TRBV6-2/TRBV6-3|.
CASSYGPLSYNEQFF
>TRBV29-1|.
CSGAVVSTDTQYF